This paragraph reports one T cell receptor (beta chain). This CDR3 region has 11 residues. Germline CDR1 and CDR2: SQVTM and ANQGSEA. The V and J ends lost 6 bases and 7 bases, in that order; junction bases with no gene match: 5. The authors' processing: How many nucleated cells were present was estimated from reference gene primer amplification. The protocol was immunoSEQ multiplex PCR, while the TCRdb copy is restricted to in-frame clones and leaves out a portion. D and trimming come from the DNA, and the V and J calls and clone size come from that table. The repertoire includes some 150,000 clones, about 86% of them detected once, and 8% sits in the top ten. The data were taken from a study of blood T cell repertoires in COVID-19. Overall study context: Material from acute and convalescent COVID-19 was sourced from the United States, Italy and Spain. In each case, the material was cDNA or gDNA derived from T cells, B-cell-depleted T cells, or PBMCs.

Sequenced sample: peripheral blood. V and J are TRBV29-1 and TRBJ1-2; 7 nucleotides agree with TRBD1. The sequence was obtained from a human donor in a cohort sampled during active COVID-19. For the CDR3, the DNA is TGCAGCGTCACCACAGGGGTTGGCTACACCTTC. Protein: CSVTTGVGYTF.